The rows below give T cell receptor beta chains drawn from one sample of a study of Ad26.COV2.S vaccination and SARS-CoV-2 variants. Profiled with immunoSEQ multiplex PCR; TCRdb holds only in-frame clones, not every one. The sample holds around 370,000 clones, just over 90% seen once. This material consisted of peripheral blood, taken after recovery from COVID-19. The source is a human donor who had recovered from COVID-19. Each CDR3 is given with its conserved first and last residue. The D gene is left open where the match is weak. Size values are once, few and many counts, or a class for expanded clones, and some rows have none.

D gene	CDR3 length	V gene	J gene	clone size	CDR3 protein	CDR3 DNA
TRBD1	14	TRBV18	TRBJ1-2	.	CASSPGGQPYGYTF	TGTGCCAGCTCACCAGGGGGACAGCCCTATGGCTACACCTTC
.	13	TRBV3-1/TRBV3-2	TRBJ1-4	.	CASSQDWTPKLFF	TGTGCCAGCAGCCAAGATTGGACTCCAAAACTGTTTTTT
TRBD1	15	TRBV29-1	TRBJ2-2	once	CSVDWGTGLPGELFF	TGCAGCGTTGATTGGGGGACAGGGCTCCCCGGGGAGCTGTTTTTT
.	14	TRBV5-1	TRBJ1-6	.	CASSLDRVDSPLHF	TGCGCCAGCAGCTTGGACAGGGTAGACTCACCCCTCCACTTT
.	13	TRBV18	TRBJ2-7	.	CASSPIPSYEQYF	TGTGCCAGCTCACCCATTCCATCCTACGAGCAGTACTTC
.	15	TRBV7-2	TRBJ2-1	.	CASSLEALSYNEQFF	TGTGCCAGCAGCTTAGAAGCCCTCTCCTACAATGAGCAGTTCTTC
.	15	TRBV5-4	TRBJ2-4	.	CASSLIGVAKNIQYF	TGTGCCAGCAGCTTGATAGGAGTAGCCAAAAACATTCAGTACTTC
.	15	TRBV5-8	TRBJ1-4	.	CASSRQVISNEKLFF	TGTGCCAGCAGCCGACAGGTTATAAGTAATGAAAAACTGTTTTTT
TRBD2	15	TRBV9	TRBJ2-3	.	CASSARLAPPDTQYF	TGTGCCAGCAGCGCCAGACTAGCGCCCCCAGATACGCAGTATTTT
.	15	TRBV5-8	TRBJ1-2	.	CASSLPIVLKYGYTF	TGTGCCAGCAGTCTCCCGATCGTACTGAAGTATGGCTACACCTTC
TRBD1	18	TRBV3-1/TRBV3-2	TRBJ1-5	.	CASSQEGTGGGFYQPQHF	TGTGCCAGCAGCCAAGAAGGGACAGGGGGCGGGTTCTATCAGCCCCAGCATTTT
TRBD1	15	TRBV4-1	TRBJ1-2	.	CASSQERQGTYGYTF	TGCGCCAGCAGCCAAGAAAGACAGGGGACCTATGGCTACACCTTC
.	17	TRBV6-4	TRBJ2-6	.	CASSDSGALSGANVLTF	TGTGCCAGCAGTGACTCAGGTGCCCTCTCTGGGGCCAACGTCCTGACTTTC
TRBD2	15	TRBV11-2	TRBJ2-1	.	CASSLAGFSYNEQFF	TGTGCCAGCAGTTTAGCGGGGTTTTCCTACAATGAGCAGTTCTTC
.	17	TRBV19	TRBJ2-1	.	CASRTPPDGGEYNEQFF	TGTGCCAGTAGGACCCCTCCCGACGGCGGAGAATACAATGAGCAGTTCTTC
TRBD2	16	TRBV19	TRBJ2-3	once	CASSMKAGGSTDTQYF	TGTGCCAGTAGTATGAAGGCGGGGGGGAGCACAGATACGCAGTATTTT
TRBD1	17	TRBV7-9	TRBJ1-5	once	CASSPMSGTGSNQPQHF	TGTGCCAGCAGCCCCATGTCTGGGACAGGGAGCAATCAGCCCCAGCATTTT
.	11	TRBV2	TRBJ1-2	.	CASRDSYGYTF	TGTGCCAGCAGGGACAGCTATGGCTACACCTTC
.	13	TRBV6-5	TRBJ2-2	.	CASIQVGAGELFF	TGTGCCAGCATTCAGGTGGGGGCCGGGGAGCTGTTTTTT
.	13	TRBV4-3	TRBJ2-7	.	CASSQDLGYEQYF	TGCGCCAGCAGCCAAGATCTAGGGTACGAGCAGTACTTC
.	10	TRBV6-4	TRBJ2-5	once	CASRWSGQYF	TGTGCCAGCAGGTGGTCAGGCCAGTACTTC
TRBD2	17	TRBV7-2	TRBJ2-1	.	CASSLYSGVTLYNEQFF	TGTGCCAGCAGCTTATACAGCGGGGTGACCCTCTACAATGAGCAGTTCTTC
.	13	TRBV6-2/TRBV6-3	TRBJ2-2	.	CASSPGGAGELFF	TGTGCCAGCAGTCCAGGTGGCGCCGGGGAGCTGTTTTTT
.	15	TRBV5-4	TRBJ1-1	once	CASSLQGGSETEAFF	TGTGCCAGCAGCTTGCAGGGTGGGAGTGAGACTGAAGCTTTCTTT
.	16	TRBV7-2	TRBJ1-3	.	CASSLEGSLTGNTIYF	TGTGCCAGCAGCTTAGAGGGCAGTCTAACTGGAAACACCATATATTTT
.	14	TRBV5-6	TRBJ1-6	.	CASSSRDSRGPLHF	TGTGCCAGCAGCTCCCGGGACTCCCGAGGGCCCCTCCACTTT
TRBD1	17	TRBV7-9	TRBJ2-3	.	CASSSGTGQTITDTQYF	TGTGCCAGCAGCTCGGGGACAGGGCAAACCATCACAGATACGCAGTATTTT
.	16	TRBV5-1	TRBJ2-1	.	CASSPLPLSPYNEQFF	TGCGCCAGCAGCCCTCTCCCCCTGAGCCCCTACAATGAGCAGTTCTTC
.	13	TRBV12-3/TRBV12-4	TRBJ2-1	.	CASSLGPNNEQFF	TGTGCCAGCAGTTTAGGTCCCAACAATGAGCAGTTCTTC
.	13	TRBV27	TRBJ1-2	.	CASSAGQSYGYTF	TGTGCCAGCAGCGCGGGTCAAAGCTATGGCTACACCTTC
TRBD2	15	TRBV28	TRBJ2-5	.	CASRSGGLTQETQYF	TGTGCCAGCAGGAGCGGGGGGCTAACCCAAGAGACCCAGTACTTC
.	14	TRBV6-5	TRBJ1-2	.	CASSYEGVGYGYTF	TGTGCCAGCAGTTACGAAGGGGTTGGGTATGGCTACACCTTC
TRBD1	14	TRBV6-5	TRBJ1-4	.	CASSYGRGHEKLFF	TGTGCCAGCAGTTATGGGAGGGGGCATGAAAAACTGTTTTTT
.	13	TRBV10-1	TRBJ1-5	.	CASSDGTGQPQHF	TGCGCCAGCAGTGACGGGACGGGACAGCCCCAGCATTTT
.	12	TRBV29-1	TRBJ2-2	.	CSVDWGTGELFF	TGCAGCGTTGATTGGGGTACCGGGGAGCTGTTTTTT
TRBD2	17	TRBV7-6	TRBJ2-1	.	CASSLRRPGTSPHEQFF	TGTGCCAGCAGCTTACGACGCCCCGGGACTAGTCCCCATGAGCAGTTCTTC
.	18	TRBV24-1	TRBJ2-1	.	CATSDPSVGSNSYNEQFF	TGTGCCACCAGTGATCCCTCCGTTGGTAGCAACTCCTACAATGAGCAGTTCTTC
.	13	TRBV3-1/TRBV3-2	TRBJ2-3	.	CASSQELADTQYF	TGTGCCAGCAGCCAAGAACTAGCCGATACGCAGTATTTT
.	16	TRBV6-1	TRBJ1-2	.	CASSVDSRVLLYGYTF	TGTGCCAGCAGTGTTGACAGTCGGGTACTCCTCTATGGCTACACCTTC
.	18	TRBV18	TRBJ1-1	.	CASSPRLLDIERDTEAFF	TGTGCCAGCTCACCACGGCTCTTGGACATAGAGAGAGACACTGAAGCTTTCTTT
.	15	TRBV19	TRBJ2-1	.	CASSPAGSSYNEQFF	TGTGCCAGCTCCCCTGCGGGGAGCTCCTACAATGAGCAGTTCTTC
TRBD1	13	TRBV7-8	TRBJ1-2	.	CASSRDRVSGYTF	TGTGCCAGCAGCCGCGACAGGGTTTCTGGCTACACCTTC
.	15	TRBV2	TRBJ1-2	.	CASSEGGDRRYGYTF	TGTGCCAGCAGTGAAGGGGGGGACCGGCGGTATGGCTACACCTTC
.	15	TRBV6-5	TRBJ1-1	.	CASRRAGAVNTEAFF	TGTGCCAGCAGGAGGGCGGGGGCGGTGAACACTGAAGCTTTCTTT
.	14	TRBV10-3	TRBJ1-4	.	CAIRDRAAGEKLFF	TGTGCCATCAGGGATCGGGCGGCGGGCGAAAAACTGTTTTTT
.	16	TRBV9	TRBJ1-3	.	CASSPWVAEFGNTIYF	TGTGCCAGCAGCCCCTGGGTTGCCGAATTCGGAAACACCATATATTTT